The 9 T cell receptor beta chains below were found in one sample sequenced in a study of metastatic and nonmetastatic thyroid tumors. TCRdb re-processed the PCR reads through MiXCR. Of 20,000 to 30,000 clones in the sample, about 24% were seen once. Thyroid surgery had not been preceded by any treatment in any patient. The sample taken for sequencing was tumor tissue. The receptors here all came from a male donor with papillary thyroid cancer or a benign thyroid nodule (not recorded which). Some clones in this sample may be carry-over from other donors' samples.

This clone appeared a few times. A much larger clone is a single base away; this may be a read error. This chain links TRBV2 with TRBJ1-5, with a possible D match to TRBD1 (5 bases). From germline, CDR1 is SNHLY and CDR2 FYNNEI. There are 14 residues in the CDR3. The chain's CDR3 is CSSSSSGGDQPQHF. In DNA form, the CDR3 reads TGTTCCAGCAGTTCTTCAGGAGGGGATCAGCCCCAGCATTTT.

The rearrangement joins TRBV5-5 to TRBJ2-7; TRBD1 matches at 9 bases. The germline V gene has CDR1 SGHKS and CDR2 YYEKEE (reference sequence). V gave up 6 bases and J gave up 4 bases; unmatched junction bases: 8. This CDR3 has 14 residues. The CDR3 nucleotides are TGTGCCAGCATCCCGGGACAGGGAGAATACGAGCAGTACTTC. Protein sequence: CASIPGQGEYEQYF.

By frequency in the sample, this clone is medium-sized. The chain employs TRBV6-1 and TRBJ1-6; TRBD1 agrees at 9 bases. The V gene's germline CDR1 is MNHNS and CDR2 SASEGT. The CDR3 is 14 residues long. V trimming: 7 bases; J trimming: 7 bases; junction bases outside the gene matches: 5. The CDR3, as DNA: TGTGCCAGCACTCCGGACAGGGGCAATTCACCCCTCCACTTT. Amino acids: CASTPDRGNSPLHF.

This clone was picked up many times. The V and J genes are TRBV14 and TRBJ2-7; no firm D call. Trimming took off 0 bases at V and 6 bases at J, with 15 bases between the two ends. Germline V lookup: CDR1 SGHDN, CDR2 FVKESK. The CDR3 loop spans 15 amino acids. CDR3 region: CASSQDWPLLSEQYF. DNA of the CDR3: TGTGCCAGCAGCCAAGATTGGCCCCTTTTAAGCGAGCAGTACTTC. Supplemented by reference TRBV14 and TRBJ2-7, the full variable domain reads EAGVTQFPSHSVIEKGQTVTLRCDPISGHDNLYWYRRVMGKEIKFLLHFVKESKQDESGMPNNRFLAERTGGTYSTLKVQPAELEDSGVYFCASSQDWPLLSEQYFGPGTRLTVT.

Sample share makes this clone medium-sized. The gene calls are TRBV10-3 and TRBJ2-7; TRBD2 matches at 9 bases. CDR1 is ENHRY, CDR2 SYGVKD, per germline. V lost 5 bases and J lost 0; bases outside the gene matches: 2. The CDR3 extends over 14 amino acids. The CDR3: CAISLTSGSYEQYF. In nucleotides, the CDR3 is TGTGCCATCAGTCTGACTAGCGGCTCCTACGAGCAGTACTTC.

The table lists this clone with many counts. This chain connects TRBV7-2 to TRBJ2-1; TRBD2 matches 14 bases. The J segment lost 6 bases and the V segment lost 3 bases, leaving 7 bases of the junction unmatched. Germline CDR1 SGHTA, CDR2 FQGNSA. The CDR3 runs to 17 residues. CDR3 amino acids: CASSLGTSGSTGNEQFF. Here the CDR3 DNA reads TGTGCCAGCAGCTTGGGGACTAGCGGGAGTACCGGCAATGAGCAGTTCTTC. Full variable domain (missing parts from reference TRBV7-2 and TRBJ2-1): GAGVSQSPSNKVTEKGKDVELRCDPISGHTALYWYRQSLGQGLEFLIYFQGNSAPDKSGLPSDRFSAERTGGSVSTLTIQRTQQEDSAVYLCASSLGTSGSTGNEQFFGPGTRLTVL.

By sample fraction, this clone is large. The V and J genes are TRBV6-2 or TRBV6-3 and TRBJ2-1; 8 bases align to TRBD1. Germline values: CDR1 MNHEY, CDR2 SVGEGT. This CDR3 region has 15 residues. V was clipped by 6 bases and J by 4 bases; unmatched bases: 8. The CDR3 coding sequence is TGTGCCAGCAGACTTACAGGGGGGTCTTACAATGAGCAGTTCTTC. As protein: CASRLTGGSYNEQFF.

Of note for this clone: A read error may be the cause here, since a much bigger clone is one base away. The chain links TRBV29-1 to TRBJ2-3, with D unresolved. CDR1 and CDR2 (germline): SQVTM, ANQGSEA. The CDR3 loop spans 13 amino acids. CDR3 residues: CSLDGVVTDTQYF. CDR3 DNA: TGCAGCCTTGATGGCGTAGTCACAGATACGCAGTATTTT.

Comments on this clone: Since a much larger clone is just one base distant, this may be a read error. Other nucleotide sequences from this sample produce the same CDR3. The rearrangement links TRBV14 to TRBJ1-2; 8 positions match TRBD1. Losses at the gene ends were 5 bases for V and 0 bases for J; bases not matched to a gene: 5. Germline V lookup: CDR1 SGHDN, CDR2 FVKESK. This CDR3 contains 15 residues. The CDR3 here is CASSLVDRANYGYTF. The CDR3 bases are TGTGCCAGCAGCTTAGTGGACAGGGCTAACTATGGCTACACCTTC.